A selection of T cell receptor beta chains follows, all from one sample in a study of blood T cell repertoires in COVID-19. TCRdb keeps only in-frame clones here, not all; method: immunoSEQ multiplex PCR. The sample lists around 200,000 clones; about nine tenths were seen once. Sequenced sample: PBMCs or T cells enriched from blood (not recorded which). These TCRs come from a woman aged 25-40 years who had recovered from COVID-19. CDR3s include the opening cysteine and the closing phenylalanine or tryptophan. A D gene is named only where the DNA matches it firmly. Some rows have no size entry. The others give once, few or many, or a class for an expanded clone.

size: .
V: TRBV4-1
D: .
J: TRBJ1-2
CDR3: CASSQADSYGYTF
DNA: TGCGCCAGCAGCCAAGCGGACAGCTATGGCTACACCTTC

size: once
V: TRBV10-3
D: TRBD2
J: TRBJ2-3
CDR3: CAISESSGGTDTQYF
DNA: TGTGCCATCAGTGAATCAAGCGGGGGTACAGATACGCAGTATTTT

size: .
V: TRBV4-1
D: .
J: TRBJ1-3
CDR3: CASSQGSGFGNTIYF
DNA: TGCGCCAGCAGCCAAGGATCGGGGTTTGGAAACACCATATATTTT

size: .
V: TRBV7-6
D: .
J: TRBJ1-2
CDR3: CASSLTGLYGYTF
DNA: TGTGCCAGCAGCCTTACAGGCCTCTATGGCTACACCTTC

size: .
V: TRBV6-6
D: .
J: TRBJ2-7
CDR3: CASSHLQEHDYEQYF
DNA: TGTGCCAGCAGTCATTTACAGGAACACGATTACGAGCAGTACTTC

size: .
V: TRBV19
D: .
J: TRBJ2-5
CDR3: CASSPLLAHQETQYF
DNA: TGTGCCAGTTCCCCGCTCCTAGCGCACCAAGAGACCCAGTACTTC

size: .
V: TRBV4-3
D: TRBD1
J: TRBJ2-1
CDR3: CASSSDRDDEQFF
DNA: TGCGCCAGCAGCTCGGACAGGGACGATGAGCAGTTCTTC

size: .
V: TRBV7-9
D: .
J: TRBJ1-4
CDR3: CASSLSQGPEEKLFF
DNA: TGTGCCAGCAGCTTAAGTCAGGGGCCAGAGGAAAAACTGTTTTTT

size: once
V: TRBV9
D: TRBD1
J: TRBJ1-1
CDR3: CASAKGDRSDWNTEAFF
DNA: TGTGCCAGCGCTAAGGGGGACAGGTCCGATTGGAACACTGAAGCTTTCTTT

size: .
V: TRBV7-9
D: .
J: TRBJ2-2
CDR3: CASSSHRETGELFF
DNA: TGTGCCAGCAGCTCCCACAGGGAGACCGGGGAGCTGTTTTTT

size: .
V: TRBV5-1
D: .
J: TRBJ1-1
CDR3: CASRDQGNTEAFF
DNA: TGCGCCAGCAGGGATCAGGGCAACACTGAAGCTTTCTTT

size: .
V: TRBV4-3
D: TRBD1
J: TRBJ1-3
CDR3: CASSQETGGTSGNTIYF
DNA: TGCGCCAGCAGCCAGGAAACAGGGGGGACCTCTGGAAACACCATATATTTT

size: once
V: TRBV5-1
D: TRBD2
J: TRBJ2-1
CDR3: CASTGTSGGNEQFF
DNA: TGCGCCAGTACCGGGACTAGCGGGGGAAATGAGCAGTTCTTC

size: .
V: TRBV11-3
D: .
J: TRBJ2-1
CDR3: CASSSLSQYNEQFF
DNA: TGTGCCAGCAGCTCACTTTCCCAATACAATGAGCAGTTCTTC

size: few
V: TRBV11-1
D: .
J: TRBJ1-1
CDR3: CASRINRAVRFEAFF
DNA: TGTGCCAGCAGAATAAACAGGGCCGTGAGATTTGAAGCTTTCTTT

size: once
V: TRBV7-2
D: TRBD2
J: TRBJ2-3
CDR3: CASSSRGGGITDTQYF
DNA: TGTGCCAGCAGCTCGCGGGGCGGGGGGATCACAGATACGCAGTATTTT

size: .
V: TRBV9
D: TRBD1
J: TRBJ1-1
CDR3: CASSPITGGRTEAFF
DNA: TGTGCCAGCAGCCCAATTACAGGGGGCAGGACTGAAGCTTTCTTT